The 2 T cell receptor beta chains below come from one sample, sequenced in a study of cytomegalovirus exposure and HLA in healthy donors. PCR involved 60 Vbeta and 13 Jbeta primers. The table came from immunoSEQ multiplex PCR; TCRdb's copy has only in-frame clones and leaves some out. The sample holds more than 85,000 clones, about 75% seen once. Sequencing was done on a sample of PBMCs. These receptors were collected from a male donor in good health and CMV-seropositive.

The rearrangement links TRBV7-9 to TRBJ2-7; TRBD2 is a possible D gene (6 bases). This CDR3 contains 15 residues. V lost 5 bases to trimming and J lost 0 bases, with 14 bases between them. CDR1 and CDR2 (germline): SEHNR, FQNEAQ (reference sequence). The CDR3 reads CASSPGGGSSYEQYF. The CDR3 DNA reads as TGTGCCAGCAGCCCGGGCGGAGGGAGCTCCTACGAGCAGTACTTC.

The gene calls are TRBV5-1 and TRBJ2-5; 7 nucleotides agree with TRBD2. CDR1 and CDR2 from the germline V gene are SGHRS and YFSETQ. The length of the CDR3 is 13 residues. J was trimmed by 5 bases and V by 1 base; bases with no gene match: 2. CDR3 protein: CASSLSGVETQYF. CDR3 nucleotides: TGCGCCAGCAGCTTGAGCGGGGTGGAGACCCAGTACTTC.